One TCR beta chain is described in this entry. Its matching antigen is unknown. The sequence runs out 3 residues before the end of the CDR3; the remainder is reconstructed from the germline J gene. The entry originates in a study of T cells in women clearing cervical HPV infection. Study context: Controls were women whose single incident HPV16 infection cleared within 12 months without precancer or cancer. Case blood was drawn a median approximately 21 weeks after lesion detection.

This CDR3 is 15 amino acids long. V gave up 5 bases and J gave up 7 bases; unmatched junction bases: 11. Per germline, CDR1 LNHDA and CDR2 SQIVND (reference sequence). Assay: immunoSEQ multiplex PCR; the TCRdb copy retains only in-frame clones and omits some. This sample's table reports fewer than 35,000 clones. Study results and limitations: Effector/memory and HPV-specific T cells were not isolated, and association timing is unknown. Cases and controls were distinguished at AUC 0.83 by richness and V genes.

The chain links TRBV19 to TRBJ2-1, with 7 bases fitting TRBD1. The receptor comes from a woman between 18 and 69 years old with a cervical HPV16 infection that either progressed to CIN3+ or cleared (not recorded which). Sequences were obtained from blood buffy coat. CDR3 in amino acids: CASSPTQTGFNEQFF. The covered CDR3 bases are TGTGCCAGTAGTCCGACACAGACAGGGTTTAATGAG. Drawing the rest from reference TRBV19 and TRBJ2-1, the complete variable domain is DGGITQSPKYLFRKEGQNVTLSCEQNLNHDAMYWYRQDPGQGLRLIYYSQIVNDFQKGDIAEGYSVSREKKESFPLTVTSAQKNPTAFYLCASSPTQTGFNEQFFGPGTRLTVL.